One and the same sample provided the 21 T cell receptor beta chains below, sequenced in a study of a mutant IDH1 vaccine in newly diagnosed glioma. Time point in this sample: week 23, last vaccination. Topical imiquimod was applied with each vaccine dose, which held 300 ug of mutant IDH1 20-mer peptide. Their antigens remain unidentified. The protocol was immunoSEQ multiplex PCR, while the TCRdb copy is restricted to in-frame clones and leaves out a portion. The sample has tens of thousands of clones; around 82% are singletons. The specimen was PBMCs, collected from a glioma patient whose treatment included an IDH1 peptide vaccine. Every receptor here comes from a man between 18 and 35 years old with glioma.

The chain combines TRBV7-2 with TRBJ2-7; tentative D call: TRBD1 (5 bases). The CDR3 loop spans 15 amino acids. With 5 bases removed from V and 4 bases from J, the gap between germline ends came to 18 bases. From germline, CDR1 is SGHTA and CDR2 FQGNSA. The CDR3 sequence: CASSPQGRVRYEQYF. The CDR3 DNA is TGTGCCAGCAGCCCCCAGGGCAGGGTACGGTACGAGCAGTACTTC.

Concerning this clone: The junction and the germline gene differ at one end; a read error may be behind it. This chain joins TRBV20-1 and TRBJ1-2, with D possibly matching TRBD1 (5 bases). Germline loops: CDR1 DFQATT, CDR2 SNEGSKA (reference sequence). The CDR3 loop spans 11 amino acids. The CDR3 DNA sequence: TGCAGTGCTAGAGATTGGCAGGGCTCCACCTTC. As protein: CSARDWQGSTF.

V gene TRBV5-6 combines with J gene TRBJ1-1, with a weak D call TRBD1 (5 bases). V was cut by 4 bases and J by 2 bases, with 24 bases left in between. The CDR3 has 18 residues. CDR1 is SGHDT and CDR2 is YYEEEE in the germline V gene. CDR3: CASSKIYGADIFNTEAFF. CDR3 in DNA: TGTGCCAGCAGCAAGATTTATGGGGCCGACATCTTCAACACTGAAGCTTTCTTT.

A single count supports this clone. The rearrangement links TRBV18 to TRBJ1-5; 9 bases are shared with TRBD1. Germline V gene sequence: CDR1 KGHSH, CDR2 LQKENI. V lost 5 bases, J lost 7 bases, and 6 bases stayed unmatched. The CDR3 extends over 14 amino acids. CDR3 protein: CASSSDRGEQPQHF. The CDR3 DNA follows: TGTGCCAGCTCATCGGACAGGGGAGAACAGCCCCAGCATTTT.

The V gene is TRBV30, the J gene TRBJ1-2; no definite D call. V gave up 4 bases and J gave up 8 bases, with 11 bases separating them. The CDR3 is made up of 11 amino acids. Germline V CDR1 and CDR2: GTSNPN, SVGIG (reference sequence). The CDR3 region is CAWTGLSGYTF. For the CDR3, the DNA is TGTGCCTGGACCGGGCTCTCGGGCTACACCTTC.

The genes are TRBV2 and TRBJ2-7, with 11 bases identical to TRBD1. The germline V gene encodes CDR1 SNHLY and CDR2 FYNNEI. The CDR3 length is 15 residues. The ends lost 6 bases at V and 1 base at J; junction bases unmatched: 5. Here the CDR3 DNA reads TGTGCCAGCAGCTACCGGGACAGGGGGTCCTACGAGCAGTACTTC. It is translated as CASSYRDRGSYEQYF.

The chain uses TRBV7-9 and TRBJ2-7; 8 nucleotides agree with TRBD2. The trim removed 3 bases at V and 6 bases at J, leaving 10 bases unmatched. Germline V lookup: CDR1 SEHNR, CDR2 FQNEAQ (reference sequence). The length of the CDR3 is 15 residues. CDR3 nucleotide sequence: TGTGCCAGCAGCTTCCGGGAGGGGAGTTGGGCCGAGCAGTACTTC. This encodes CASSFREGSWAEQYF.

The CDR3 bases are TGTGCCAGCAGCCCGATCACAGATACGCAGTATTTT. Its protein is CASSPITDTQYF. V is TRBV7-2 and J is TRBJ2-3; no firm D call. The CDR3 spans 12 residues. The V and J ends lost 5 bases and 2 bases respectively, with 5 bases between them. CDR1 and CDR2 from the germline V gene are SGHTA and FQGNSA. The entire variable domain, with the rest obtained from reference TRBV7-2 and TRBJ2-3, is as follows: GAGVSQSPSNKVTEKGKDVELRCDPISGHTALYWYRQSLGQGLEFLIYFQGNSAPDKSGLPSDRFSAERTGGSVSTLTIQRTQQEDSAVYLCASSPITDTQYFGPGTRLTVL.

This clone was detected once. The chain joins TRBV18 to TRBJ2-3; 14 bases are a match to TRBD2. This CDR3 has 16 residues. Germline V gene data show CDR1 as KGHSH and CDR2 as LQKENI. V lost 6 bases, J lost 4 bases, and 6 bases stayed unmatched. The CDR3 nucleotides read TGTGCCAGCTCTCCAGGGACTAGCGGGAGTTCAGATACGCAGTATTTT. Protein sequence: CASSPGTSGSSDTQYF. Variable domain in full (rest from reference TRBV18 and TRBJ2-3): NAGVMQNPRHLVRRRGQEARLRCSPMKGHSHVYWYRQLPEEGLKFMVYLQKENIIDESGMPKERFSAEFPKEGPSILRIQQVVRGDSAAYFCASSPGTSGSSDTQYFGPGTRLTVL.

J is TRBJ1-5 and V is TRBV7-9; D call uncertain. With 1 base removed from V and 3 bases from J, the gap between germline ends came to 10 bases. Per germline, CDR1 SEHNR and CDR2 FQNEAQ (reference sequence). This CDR3 spans 15 amino acids. The CDR3 loop reads CASSLGGLLNQPQHF. The DNA for the CDR3 is TGTGCCAGCAGCTTAGGTGGACTCCTCAATCAGCCCCAGCATTTT.

V usage is TRBV29-1 and J usage is TRBJ1-1; D remains unclear. The V gene's germline CDR1 is SQVTM and CDR2 ANQGSEA. Trimming stripped 4 bases from V and 9 bases from J, with 18 bases between. The CDR3 length is 13 residues. In DNA, the CDR3 is TGCAGCGTTGTCCCCTCCTCCGTTCTTCAAGCTTTCTTT. This gives the protein CSVVPSSVLQAFF.

This clone was detected only once. The chain has TRBV5-8 and TRBJ2-3; maybe TRBD2 (6 bases). Per the germline V gene, CDR1 is SGHTS and CDR2 is YDEGEE. This CDR3 spans 15 amino acids. V gave up 5 bases and J gave up 5 bases, with 18 bases separating them. The CDR3 region is CASSFRLAGGDTQYF. In nucleotides, the CDR3 is TGTGCCAGCAGTTTCCGGCTAGCCGGGGGAGATACGCAGTATTTT.

The chain links TRBV19 to TRBJ2-7, with TRBD1 matching 8 bases. Germline-derived CDR1 and CDR2 are LNHDA and SQIVND (reference sequence). The CDR3 is made up of 15 amino acids. After removal of 5 bases from V and 7 bases from J, the junction contained 13 bases not matched to a gene. CDR3 sequence reads: CASSVSGTGVREQYF. CDR3 nucleotides: TGTGCCAGTAGTGTATCCGGGACAGGAGTGAGGGAGCAGTACTTC.

The chain combines TRBV6-5 with TRBJ1-3; 7 bases map to TRBD1. Per germline, CDR1 MNHEY and CDR2 SVGAGI. CDR3 length equals 16 residues. The V and J ends lost 2 bases and 2 bases, in that order; junction bases with no gene match: 6. In nucleotides, the CDR3 is TGTGCCAGCAGTTACGCCTACAGGGGTGCTGGAAACACCATATATTTT. Amino acids: CASSYAYRGAGNTIYF.

This clone was detected only once. The chain is built from TRBV27 and TRBJ2-7; TRBD2 aligns across 14 bases. The CDR3 has 16 amino acids. Germline CDR1 and CDR2: MNHEY and SMNVEV (reference sequence). Losses at the gene ends were 5 bases for V and 2 bases for J; bases not matched to a gene: 5. CDR3: CASSPGLAGAPYEQYF. The CDR3, as DNA: TGTGCCAGCAGTCCGGGACTAGCGGGAGCCCCCTACGAGCAGTACTTC.

The chain combines TRBV7-6 with TRBJ1-3; 8 bases are a match to TRBD1. CDR3 length equals 14 residues. The trim removed 9 bases at V and 0 bases at J, leaving 4 bases unmatched. Germline V gene data show CDR1 as SGHVS and CDR2 as FNYEAQ. CDR3 DNA sequence: TGTGCCAGTCAGGGACAGGACTCTGGAAACACCATATATTTT. Protein product: CASQGQDSGNTIYF.

The chain combines TRBV6-5 with TRBJ2-7, with D perhaps matching TRBD1 or TRBD2 (6 bases each). CDR3 length: 15 amino acids. Per germline, CDR1 MNHEY and CDR2 SVGAGI. Trimming pared 1 base from V and 6 bases from J, leaving 16 bases between. For the CDR3, the DNA is TGTGCCAGCAGTTACTACGGTCCAGGGGAGGCCGAGCAGTACTTC. Protein sequence: CASSYYGPGEAEQYF.

The chain combines TRBV4-2 with TRBJ2-1, with 10 bases that match TRBD2. The CDR3 totals 18 residues. In germline, CDR1 is LGHNA, CDR2 YNFKEQ. V was pared by 1 base and J by 6 bases, with 12 bases of the junction left unmatched. The CDR3 bases are TGTGCCAGCAGCCAAGTTTATTTAGAACTAGCGGGAATCAATGAGCAGTTCTTC. Its translation is CASSQVYLELAGINEQFF.

This chain links TRBV4-2 with TRBJ2-4; 8 bases map to TRBD2. Germline V CDR1 and CDR2: LGHNA, YNFKEQ. This CDR3 spans 18 amino acids. V shed 0 bases and J 4 bases; nucleotides not matched to a gene: 11. CDR3 bases: TGTGCCAGCAGCCAAGACCCGACTAGCGTCCATGGTAAAAACATTCAGTACTTC. Its protein product is CASSQDPTSVHGKNIQYF.

The rearrangement links TRBV5-5 to TRBJ1-1; D remains unclear. Germline V gene data show CDR1 as SGHKS and CDR2 as YYEKEE (reference sequence). The CDR3 has 12 amino acids. With 4 bases removed from V and 6 bases from J, the gap between germline ends came to 10 bases. The DNA for the CDR3 is TGTGCCAGCAGCCATATTTCCCCTGAAGCTTTCTTT. Its protein is CASSHISPEAFF.

V usage is TRBV11-1 and J usage is TRBJ1-3; D is unresolved. V dropped 7 bases and J dropped 6 bases, with 19 bases sitting between them. The CDR3 length is 15 residues. The germline gives CDR1 SGHAT, CDR2 FQDESV (reference sequence). The CDR3 is CASNSRREKENTIYF. CDR3 bases: TGTGCCAGCAACTCCCGGCGGGAAAAAGAAAACACCATATATTTT.